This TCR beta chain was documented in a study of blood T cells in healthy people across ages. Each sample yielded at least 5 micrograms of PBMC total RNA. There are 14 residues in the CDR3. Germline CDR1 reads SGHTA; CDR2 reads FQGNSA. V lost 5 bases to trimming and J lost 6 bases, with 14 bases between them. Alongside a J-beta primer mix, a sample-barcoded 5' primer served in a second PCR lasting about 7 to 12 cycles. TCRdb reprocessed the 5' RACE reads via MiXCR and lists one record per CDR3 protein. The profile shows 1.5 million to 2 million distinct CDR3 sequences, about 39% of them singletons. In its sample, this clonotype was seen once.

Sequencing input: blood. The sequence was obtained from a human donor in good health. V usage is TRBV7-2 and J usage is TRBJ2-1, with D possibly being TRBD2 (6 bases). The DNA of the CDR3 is TGTGCCAGCAGCCTCTTCCGGGGGAGCAATGAGCAGTTCTTC. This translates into CASSLFRGSNEQFF.